This T cell receptor (beta chain) was observed in a study of T cell repertoires in cytomegalovirus infection. Study background: Public TCR beta signature analysis indicated the presence of both CMV infection and matching HLA type. General observations from the study: Dominating the ex vivo response were HLA-C-restricted CMV-specific TCR beta clonotypes. Cumulative public TCR beta family frequency identified CMV carriers with the relevant HLA.

TCRdb fed the reads into MiXCR, producing one record per CDR3 protein. The sample holds approximately 500,000 distinct CDR3 sequences, 16% seen once. Trimming left V 6 bases short and J 4 bases short, with 13 bases between. This CDR3 has 14 amino acids. The germline V gene has CDR1 MDHEN and CDR2 SYDVKM. This clonotype came up a few times. Antigen unknown. The sequence was collected from a human donor in good health (CMV status not recorded). Some clones in this sample may be carry-over from other donors' samples. Sequenced sample: CD8+ T cells from PBMCs. The rearrangement links TRBV28 to TRBJ1-5; the D is unclear. The CDR3 DNA sequence: TGTGCCAGCAGGGCTTTGAGGGCGAATCAGCCCCAGCATTTT. It yields the protein CASRALRANQPQHF.